This T cell receptor (beta chain) was identified in a study of cytomegalovirus exposure and HLA in healthy donors. Broader study findings: When presence/absence was analysed, sequencing depth was taken to be roughly uniform across donors.

As to this clone: The antigen is not known.

Germline CDR1 reads KGHSH; CDR2 reads LQKENI. V dropped 6 bases and J dropped 5; count of bases not matched to a gene: 3. CDR3 length: 13 residues. The PCR was carried out with 60 Vbeta primers and 13 Jbeta primers. Method: immunoSEQ multiplex PCR; TCRdb's copy keeps in-frame clones and lacks some. The sample lists approximately 170,000 clones, 75% to 90% occurring once. This TCR was recovered from a male donor in good health and CMV-seronegative. Sequencing used PBMCs. The chain employs TRBV18 and TRBJ2-5; 10 bases match TRBD2. CDR3 bases: TGTGCCAGCTCGCCGGGACTAGCGGAGACCCAGTACTTC. Protein product: CASSPGLAETQYF.